This TCR beta chain was captured by sequencing in a study of esophageal squamous cell carcinoma under preoperative chemotherapy. The overall study: Both tumor-infiltrating lymphocytes and peripheral blood T cells were profiled. General study points: After paclitaxel-nedaplatin, abundant clones were more likely to contract than amplify.

For this clonotype: The antigen remains unidentified. This may come from a read error, since a much larger clone is one base off.

Per the germline V gene, CDR1 is MDHEN and CDR2 is SYDVKM. J gave up 10 bases and V 5 bases, and 15 bases lay outside the gene matches. The CDR3 sequence is 17 residues long. Time point described: after preoperative PTX-NDP chemotherapy. Paclitaxel-nedaplatin chemotherapy was given to patients ahead of their surgery. A single record per CDR3 protein comes from TCRdb applying MiXCR to the PCR reads. The repertoire holds 30,000 to 35,000 distinct CDR3 sequences, with around 50% as singletons. The source is a human donor with esophageal squamous cell carcinoma. The donor label of this sample is uncertain. This chain uses TRBV28 with TRBJ2-1; TRBD2 aligns across 12 bases. Sample acquisition took place from a patient given preoperative chemotherapy. The CDR3 sequence: CASSPGTSGPSSYEQFF. CDR3 in DNA: TGTGCCAGCAGTCCTGGGACTAGCGGGCCGAGCTCCTACGAGCAGTTCTTC.